The source of this T cell receptor beta chain is a study of blood T cell repertoires in COVID-19. The wider study: The analysed material was cDNA or gDNA that came from T cells, B-cell-depleted T cells, or PBMCs.

Germline CDR1 is LNHDA and CDR2 is SQIVND (reference sequence). The CDR3 extends over 14 amino acids. Trimming stripped 7 bases from V and 1 base from J, with 11 bases between. This table comes from immunoSEQ multiplex PCR, and its TCRdb copy is limited to in-frame clones, with some not included. The sample contains fewer than 150,000 clones, around 84% of which appear only once. The source is a woman in her 40s with acute or convalescent COVID-19. V is TRBV19 and J is TRBJ2-1; a weak D match, TRBD2 (5 bases). Sequenced material: peripheral blood. The CDR3 bases are TGTGCCAGTAATCCTAGCACGTCCTACAATGAGCAGTTCTTC. Amino acid sequence: CASNPSTSYNEQFF.